These 25 T cell receptor beta chains originate from one sample sequenced in a study of Ad26.COV2.S vaccination and SARS-CoV-2 variants. The protocol was immunoSEQ multiplex PCR, while the TCRdb copy is restricted to in-frame clones and leaves out a portion. The data show over 400,000 clones, 90% seen once. As to treatment: 19 received Ad26.COV2.S at low or high dose, single or two shots; five or six received placebo; per-sample allocation not given. The samples date from day 63 after the first vaccine or placebo injection. The sequenced sample was peripheral blood, obtained in a trial of Ad26.COV2.S vaccine versus placebo. These receptors originate from a person aged 18 to 59 who received the Ad26.COV2.S COVID-19 vaccine or a placebo.

The genes are TRBV3-1 (or the pseudogene TRBV3-2) and TRBJ2-3; 10 bases align to TRBD2. V shed 3 bases, J shed 1 base, and the junction held 4 bases outside the gene matches. Germline assignment: CDR1 LGHDT and CDR2 YNNKEL (reference sequence). The CDR3 length is 16 residues. The CDR3 DNA follows: TGTGCCAGCAGCCACAGGACTAGCGGAGGCACAGATACGCAGTATTTT. It specifies CASSHRTSGGTDTQYF.

The rearrangement links TRBV6-5 to TRBJ2-3, with 9 bases that match TRBD1. The germline V gene encodes CDR1 MNHEY and CDR2 SVGAGI. The CDR3 consists of 15 residues. J lost 0 bases, V lost 6 bases, and 4 bases had no gene match. The CDR3 reads CASSSGQGSTDTQYF. CDR3 sequence (DNA): TGTGCCAGCAGCTCTGGACAGGGGAGCACAGATACGCAGTATTTT.

The chain joins TRBV29-1 to TRBJ2-5; 12 positions match TRBD1. CDR1 is SQVTM, CDR2 ANQGSEA, per germline. V trimming: 1 base; J trimming: 5 bases; junction bases outside the gene matches: 5. The CDR3 runs to 15 residues. The CDR3 here is CSVEVRDRGPETQYF. The CDR3 nucleotides read TGCAGCGTTGAAGTCCGGGACAGGGGGCCGGAGACCCAGTACTTC. Variable domain in full (rest from reference TRBV29-1 and TRBJ2-5): SAVISQKPSRDICQRGTSLTIQCQVDSQVTMMFWYRQQPGQSLTLIATANQGSEATYESGFVIDKFPISRPNLTFSTLTVSNMSPEDSSIYLCSVEVRDRGPETQYFGPGTRLLVL.

This clone was seen a single time. This chain links TRBV28 with TRBJ2-5, with D maybe TRBD1 (5 bases). The ends were cut back, 5 bases at V and 14 bases at J, with 18 bases in the middle. Per germline, CDR1 MDHEN and CDR2 SYDVKM. The CDR3 covers 12 residues. CDR3 sequence reads: CASSQGLPKPYF. The CDR3 DNA follows: TGTGCCAGCAGTCAGGGCTTGCCGAAACCCTACTTC.

The J gene is TRBJ2-3, the V gene TRBV10-3, with D tentatively TRBD2 (6 bases). Per germline, CDR1 ENHRY and CDR2 SYGVKD. Trimming took 3 bases from V and 2 from J, leaving 9 bases between them. CDR3 length equals 14 residues. The CDR3 loop reads CAISDPGDTDTQYF. DNA for the CDR3: TGTGCCATCAGTGACCCGGGAGACACAGATACGCAGTATTTT.

V is TRBV3-1 (or the pseudogene TRBV3-2) and J is TRBJ2-7; a weak D match, TRBD1 (5 bases). This CDR3 has 15 amino acids. Germline V gene sequence: CDR1 LGHDT, CDR2 YNNKEL (reference sequence). V lost 1 base to trimming and J lost 5 bases, with 15 bases between them. Here the CDR3 reads CASSQALAGYHEQYF. In DNA form, the CDR3 reads TGTGCCAGCAGCCAAGCTTTAGCAGGGTACCACGAGCAGTACTTC.

CDR3 DNA: TGTGCCAGCAGTTACGGCCTGGGGGCAGGCGAGCAGTACTTC. It translates to CASSYGLGAGEQYF. The chain is built from TRBV6-5 and TRBJ2-7, with a weak D call TRBD1 (6 bases). The CDR3 has 14 residues. In germline, CDR1 is MNHEY, CDR2 SVGAGI. V was pared by 2 bases and J by 6 bases, with 14 bases between.

The chain carries TRBV9 and TRBJ2-1; D is unclear. The ends were cut back, 3 bases at V and 0 bases at J, with 10 bases in the middle. The CDR3 is 15 amino acids. Germline loops: CDR1 SGDLS, CDR2 YYNGEE. The chain's CDR3 is CASSGTTRSYNEQFF. The CDR3 DNA reads TGTGCCAGCAGCGGTACTACCCGCTCCTACAATGAGCAGTTCTTC.

The chain is built from TRBV18 and TRBJ1-4; 9 nucleotides agree with TRBD1. The CDR3 is 14 amino acids. Germline V gene lookup returns CDR1 KGHSH and CDR2 LQKENI. Trimming took 3 bases from V and 4 from J; bases not matched to a gene: 0. CDR3 sequence reads: CASSPGQGNEKLFF. The CDR3 DNA sequence: TGTGCCAGCTCACCGGGACAGGGTAATGAAAAACTGTTTTTT.

The chain employs TRBV6-2 or TRBV6-3 and TRBJ2-3; no clear D gene. The CDR3 has 13 amino acids. V dropped 6 bases and J dropped 3 bases, with 10 bases sitting between them. CDR1 and CDR2 (germline): MNHEY, SVGEGT. The CDR3 region is CASSQVRTDTQYF. The DNA of the CDR3 is TGTGCCAGCAGCCAGGTCCGTACAGATACGCAGTATTTT.

The chain has TRBV2 and TRBJ1-2; no clear D. V was shortened by 6 bases and J by 6 bases, with 5 bases between the two germline ends. Germline-derived CDR1 and CDR2 are SNHLY and FYNNEI. CDR3 length equals 10 residues. The CDR3 spells CASREDGYTF. The CDR3 nucleotides read TGTGCCAGCAGGGAGGATGGCTACACCTTC.

The chain combines TRBV6-5 with TRBJ1-2; the D gene is possibly TRBD1 (5 bases). The V gene lost 5 bases and the J gene lost 4 bases, with 11 bases spanning the gap. Per germline, CDR1 MNHEY and CDR2 SVGAGI. The CDR3 is 13 amino acids. This chain's CDR3 is CASSLGGGYGYTF. The CDR3, as DNA: TGTGCCAGCAGTCTAGGTGGGGGCTATGGCTACACCTTC.

The CDR3 loop is CSVASGRFNEQFF. The DNA of the CDR3 is TGCAGCGTTGCCAGCGGGAGGTTCAATGAGCAGTTCTTC. The chain joins TRBV29-1 to TRBJ2-1, with 9 bases lining up with TRBD2. The V gene end was trimmed by 4 bases and the J gene end by 6 bases; junction bases not matched to a gene: 4. The CDR3 contains 13 residues. CDR1 is SQVTM and CDR2 is ANQGSEA in the germline V gene.

This chain connects TRBV28 to TRBJ2-7; 8 bases agree with TRBD1. This CDR3 spans 13 amino acids. J was trimmed by 7 bases and V by 4 bases; bases with no gene match: 6. Germline CDR1 reads MDHEN; CDR2 reads SYDVKM. For the CDR3, the DNA is TGTGCCAGCAGTTGGGCCAGGGGGCTTGAGCAGTACTTC. Amino acids: CASSWARGLEQYF.

The rearrangement uses TRBV5-4 and TRBJ2-3; no clear D gene. CDR1 SGHNT and CDR2 YYREEE come from the germline V gene (reference sequence). This CDR3 is built from 13 residues. Trimming removed 4 bases from V and 0 bases from J, with 6 bases in between. CDR3 coding DNA: TGTGCCAGCAGCCTCCAGAGCACAGATACGCAGTATTTT. Its translation: CASSLQSTDTQYF.

The chain carries TRBV19 and TRBJ2-4; maybe TRBD2 (6 bases). This CDR3 has 15 amino acids. With 3 bases removed from V and 0 bases from J, the gap between germline ends came to 9 bases. Germline V gene lookup returns CDR1 LNHDA and CDR2 SQIVND (reference sequence). Here the CDR3 reads CASSIPGLAKNIQYF. DNA for the CDR3: TGTGCCAGTAGTATCCCGGGACTAGCCAAAAACATTCAGTACTTC.

The rearrangement joins TRBV27 to TRBJ2-1; TRBD2 matches 8 bases. V trimming: 6 bases; J trimming: 12 bases; junction bases outside the gene matches: 10. The CDR3 consists of 13 residues. The germline CDR1 and CDR2 sequences are MNHEY and SMNVEV (reference sequence). CDR3 sequence reads: CASSPGGALGQFF. In DNA form, the CDR3 reads TGTGCCAGCAGCCCGGGGGGGGCCCTAGGGCAGTTCTTC.

V and J are TRBV6-2 or TRBV6-3 and TRBJ1-2; D gene unclear. The CDR3 length is 13 residues. V lost 0 bases to trimming and J lost 6 bases, with 8 bases between them. CDR1 is MNHEY and CDR2 is SVGEGT in the germline V gene. In DNA form, the CDR3 reads TGTGCCAGCAGTTACTCGTTCGAGGATGGCTACACCTTC. Encoded protein: CASSYSFEDGYTF.

The chain employs TRBV6-5 and TRBJ2-1; TRBD1 might be the D (5 bases). Germline values: CDR1 MNHEY, CDR2 SVGAGI. V was cut by 4 bases and J by 0 bases, with 13 bases left in between. This CDR3 contains 16 residues. In nucleotides, the CDR3 is TGTGCCAGCAGTTCGACAGTCCCGAGCTCCTACAATGAGCAGTTCTTC. Its protein product is CASSSTVPSSYNEQFF.

The V gene is TRBV13, the J gene TRBJ2-7, with 11 bases fitting TRBD2. The CDR3 covers 18 residues. The germline V gene has CDR1 PRHDT and CDR2 FYEKMQ (reference sequence). J lost 0 bases, V lost 1 base, and 8 bases had no gene match. CDR3 region: CASSLDGGLAVSSYEQYF. CDR3 coding DNA: TGTGCCAGCAGCTTAGACGGGGGACTAGCGGTAAGCTCCTACGAGCAGTACTTC.

This clone was seen ten or more times. The chain combines TRBV28 with TRBJ1-1, with D perhaps TRBD1 (5 bases). Trimming pared 3 bases from V and 7 bases from J, leaving 15 bases between. CDR1 and CDR2 from the germline V gene are MDHEN and SYDVKM. This CDR3 region has 14 residues. The CDR3, as DNA: TGTGCCAGCAGTTTGCCCCCCGGGGCAAATGAAGCTTTCTTT. It translates to CASSLPPGANEAFF.

The sample holds one count of this clone. The chain uses TRBV25-1 and TRBJ2-1, with a weak D call TRBD2 (6 bases). V lost 4 bases to trimming and J lost 6 bases, with 10 bases between them. CDR3 length equals 13 residues. Germline lookup yields CDR1 MGHDK and CDR2 SYGVNS. The CDR3, as DNA: TGTGCCAGCAGTGCTTCCGGGAGCAATGAGCAGTTCTTC. It yields the protein CASSASGSNEQFF.

The chain uses TRBV19 and TRBJ2-6, with D tentatively TRBD1 (6 bases). The V and J ends lost 8 bases and 1 base respectively, with 27 bases between them. CDR3 length equals 20 residues. Germline V gives CDR1 LNHDA, CDR2 SQIVND (reference sequence). The CDR3 reads CASSTVQGALGGSGANVLTF. In DNA, the CDR3 is TGTGCCAGTTCCACGGTACAGGGAGCCCTCGGTGGTTCTGGGGCCAACGTCCTGACTTTC. The variable domain in full, completed from reference TRBV19 and TRBJ2-6, reads DGGITQSPKYLFRKEGQNVTLSCEQNLNHDAMYWYRQDPGQGLRLIYYSQIVNDFQKGDIAEGYSVSREKKESFPLTVTSAQKNPTAFYLCASSTVQGALGGSGANVLTFGAGSRLTVL.

Here the CDR3 DNA reads TGTGCCAGCAGCACCGGAGCTAACTATGGCTACACCTTC. This codes for CASSTGANYGYTF. The gene calls are TRBV13 and TRBJ1-2; D gene unclear. The CDR3 covers 13 residues. Germline lookup yields CDR1 PRHDT and CDR2 FYEKMQ (reference sequence). Trimming shortened V by 5 bases and J by 0 bases, and 7 bases separated the two germline ends.

J is TRBJ2-6 and V is TRBV6-2 or TRBV6-3; D is perhaps TRBD2 (5 bases). Deletions cut 2 bases from V and 4 bases from J, with 15 bases between. The germline V gene encodes CDR1 MNHEY and CDR2 SVGEGT. The CDR3 loop spans 17 amino acids. The CDR3: CASSYGPRPGGANVLTF. DNA of the CDR3: TGTGCCAGCAGTTACGGTCCCAGGCCGGGGGGGGCCAACGTCCTGACTTTC.